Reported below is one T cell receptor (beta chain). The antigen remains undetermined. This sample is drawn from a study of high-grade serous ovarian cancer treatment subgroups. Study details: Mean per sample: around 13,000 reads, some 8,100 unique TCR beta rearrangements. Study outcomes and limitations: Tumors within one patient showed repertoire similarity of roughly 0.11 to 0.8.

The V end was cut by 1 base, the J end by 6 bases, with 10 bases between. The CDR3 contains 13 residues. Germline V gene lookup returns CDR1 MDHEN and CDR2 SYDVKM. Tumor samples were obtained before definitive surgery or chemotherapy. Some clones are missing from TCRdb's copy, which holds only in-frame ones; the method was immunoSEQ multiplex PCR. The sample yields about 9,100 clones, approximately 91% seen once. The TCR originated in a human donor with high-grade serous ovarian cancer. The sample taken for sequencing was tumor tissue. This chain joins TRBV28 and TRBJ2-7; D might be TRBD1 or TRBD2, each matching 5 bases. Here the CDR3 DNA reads TGTGCCAGCAGTTTATCAGGGAGCTCCGAGCAGTACTTC. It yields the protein CASSLSGSSEQYF.